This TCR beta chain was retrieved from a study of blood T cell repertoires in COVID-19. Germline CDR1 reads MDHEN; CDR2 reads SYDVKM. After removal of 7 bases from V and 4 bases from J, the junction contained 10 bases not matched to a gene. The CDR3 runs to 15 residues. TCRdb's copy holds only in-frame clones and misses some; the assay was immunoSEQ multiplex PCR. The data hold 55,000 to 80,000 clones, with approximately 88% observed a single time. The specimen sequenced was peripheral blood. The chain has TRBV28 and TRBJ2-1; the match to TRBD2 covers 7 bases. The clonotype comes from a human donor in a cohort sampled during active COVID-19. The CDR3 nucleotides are TGTGCCAGCACTGTAGCGGGTCCCGATTACAATGAGCAGTTCTTC. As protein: CASTVAGPDYNEQFF.